These 10 T cell receptor beta chains share one sample of origin, sequenced in a study of blood T cell repertoires in COVID-19 (dated by TCRdb to 2020 to 2021). Library prep was done by the immunoSEQ multiplex PCR assay. The table was pulled from immuneACCESS by TCRdb, which kept in-frame rearrangements only. Such tables lose some clones; where checked, under half of the loss comes from unresolved V genes, and the rest has no known cause. The sample includes roughly 200,000 clones, with roughly 82% observed a single time. About 13% of the sample is held by the ten biggest clonotypes. The sample comprised peripheral blood. These TCRs come from a human donor in a cohort sampled during active COVID-19.

A note on this clone: A junction end diverges from the germline sequence, so it may reflect a read error. V is TRBV7-2 and J is TRBJ2-1; unclear D gene. CDR1 is SGHTA, CDR2 FQGNSA, per germline. This CDR3 has 13 residues. The CDR3 spells CASSFYSSNEQFF. The DNA for the CDR3 is TGTGCCAGCAGCTTTTACTCCTCCAATGAGCAGTTCTTC. Together with reference TRBV7-2 and TRBJ2-1, the CDR3 gives the full variable domain: GAGVSQSPSNKVTEKGKDVELRCDPISGHTALYWYRQSLGQGLEFLIYFQGNSAPDKSGLPSDRFSAERTGGSVSTLTIQRTQQEDSAVYLCASSFYSSNEQFFGPGTRLTVL.

The rearrangement uses TRBV28 and TRBJ2-4, with 7 bases identical to TRBD1. This CDR3 has 17 residues. V lost 5 bases, J lost 5 bases, and 15 bases stayed unmatched. Germline CDR1 MDHEN, CDR2 SYDVKM. DNA for the CDR3: TGTGCCAGCAGTACATTCCGACAGGGTCAGGGGGAAAACATTCAGTACTTC. Amino acid sequence: CASSTFRQGQGENIQYF.

CDR3 residues: CASSLSTLGSPGGTQYF. In DNA form, the CDR3 reads TGCGCCAGCAGCTTGTCTACTTTAGGGAGCCCAGGGGGGACCCAGTACTTC. The chain employs TRBV5-1 and TRBJ2-5, with 7 bases aligning to TRBD1. Germline-derived CDR1 and CDR2 are SGHRS and YFSETQ. The CDR3 is 17 amino acids. J lost 7 bases, V lost 1 base, and 16 bases had no gene match.

This clone is a singleton in its sample. This chain links TRBV19 with TRBJ2-7; D is ambiguous. The length of the CDR3 is 14 residues. V was pared by 4 bases and J by 6 bases, with 16 bases between. The V gene's germline CDR1 is LNHDA and CDR2 SQIVND (reference sequence). In DNA, the CDR3 is TGTGCCAGTAGTAAGATGGGCCCGCGCTCCGAGCAGTACTTC. Protein sequence: CASSKMGPRSEQYF.

This chain uses TRBV29-1 with TRBJ2-5; D uncertain. V lost 4 bases, J lost 1 base, and 19 bases lay in between. The CDR3 spans 16 residues. In germline, CDR1 is SQVTM, CDR2 ANQGSEA. The chain's CDR3 is CSVVPAVAASQETQYF. CDR3 DNA sequence: TGCAGCGTTGTCCCGGCGGTGGCAGCAAGCCAAGAGACCCAGTACTTC.

This clone was detected only a few times. DNA for the CDR3: TGTGCCAGCAGCGTAGATAGCGGGGGCCTCCAAGAGACCCAGTACTTC. Amino acids: CASSVDSGGLQETQYF. J is TRBJ2-5 and V is TRBV9; 9 bases match TRBD2. Germline V gene sequence: CDR1 SGDLS, CDR2 YYNGEE. The V segment lost 0 bases and the J segment 1 base; nucleotides outside the gene matches: 4. There are 16 residues in the CDR3. Variable domain in full (rest from reference TRBV9 and TRBJ2-5): DSGVTQTPKHLITATGQRVTLRCSPRSGDLSVYWYQQSLDQGLQFLIQYYNGEERAKGNILERFSAQQFPDLHSELNLSSLELGDSALYFCASSVDSGGLQETQYFGPGTRLLVL.

CDR3 in DNA: TGTGCCAGCAGTGTGACGGGAGGGCAAGATACGCAGTATTTT. This translates into CASSVTGGQDTQYF. The chain has TRBV2 and TRBJ2-3; 8 nucleotides agree with TRBD2. Per the germline V gene, CDR1 is SNHLY and CDR2 is FYNNEI. CDR3 length: 14 amino acids. J lost 5 bases, V lost 4 bases, and 5 bases had no gene match.

The chain couples TRBV28 to TRBJ2-7; 8 nucleotides agree with TRBD2. J gave up 4 bases and V 4 bases, and 6 bases lay outside the gene matches. The CDR3 totals 14 residues. Germline V gene lookup returns CDR1 MDHEN and CDR2 SYDVKM. The CDR3 spells CASSSGGGKYEQYF. For the CDR3, the DNA is TGTGCCAGCAGTTCTGGCGGGGGGAAGTACGAGCAGTACTTC.

This chain uses TRBV5-5 with TRBJ2-1; tentatively, D is TRBD1 (5 bases). Germline V gene data show CDR1 as SGHKS and CDR2 as YYEKEE (reference sequence). The CDR3 is 13 amino acids. Trimming removed 0 bases from V and 7 bases from J, with 8 bases in between. The CDR3: CASSLGQYNEQFF. CDR3 in DNA: TGTGCCAGCAGCTTGGGACAGTATAATGAGCAGTTCTTC.

The rearrangement links TRBV18 to TRBJ2-7, with TRBD2 identical over 9 bases. The CDR3 is 14 amino acids. Germline loops: CDR1 KGHSH, CDR2 LQKENI. V gave up 2 bases and J gave up 3 bases; unmatched junction bases: 2. CDR3 nucleotide sequence: TGTGCCAGCTCACCAGGGACTAGCAGCTACGAGCAGTACTTC. Encoded protein: CASSPGTSSYEQYF.